What follows are 32 T cell receptor beta chains derived from one specimen sequenced in a study of T cell responses to AZD1222 COVID-19 vaccine. Sequencing used immunoSEQ multiplex PCR; TCRdb keeps in-frame clones, though not all of them. The sample includes 46,000 or so clones, less than 95% of them seen just once. The sample was peripheral blood, taken 28 days after the second AZD1222 dose. These receptors originate from an adult who received the AZD1222 COVID-19 vaccine.

The gene calls are TRBV30 and TRBJ2-7; TRBD1 is a possible D gene (5 bases). This CDR3 is built from 11 residues. V shed 8 bases and J shed 3 bases, with 11 bases lying between them. Germline CDR1 is GTSNPN and CDR2 is SVGIG (reference sequence). The CDR3 region has the DNA TGTGCCACGACAGACCTCTACGAGCAGTACTTC. As protein: CATTDLYEQYF.

This chain joins TRBV5-1 and TRBJ1-4, with no clear D. Germline V gene sequence: CDR1 SGHRS, CDR2 YFSETQ. V lost 0 bases to trimming and J lost 6 bases, with 9 bases between them. This CDR3 region has 14 residues. CDR3 bases: TGCGCCAGCAGCTTGGTTGGCCGGGATGAAAAACTGTTTTTT. Protein sequence: CASSLVGRDEKLFF.

This chain uses TRBV27 with TRBJ1-1; 10 nucleotides align to TRBD1. This CDR3 is built from 17 residues. The germline gives CDR1 MNHEY, CDR2 SMNVEV (reference sequence). V dropped 0 bases and J dropped 4; count of bases not matched to a gene: 8. The CDR3 spells CASSLSGQGFFGTEAFF. CDR3 nucleotide sequence: TGTGCCAGCAGTTTATCGGGACAGGGGTTTTTCGGCACTGAAGCTTTCTTT.

The chain couples TRBV19 to TRBJ1-6; 7 bases are a match to TRBD1. The CDR3 is 13 residues long. V dropped 6 bases and J dropped 6; count of bases not matched to a gene: 2. Germline CDR1 and CDR2: LNHDA and SQIVND (reference sequence). Written as DNA, the CDR3 is TGTGCCAGTAGACGGACAGGTAATTCACCCCTCCACTTT. It translates to CASRRTGNSPLHF. The entire variable domain, with the rest obtained from reference TRBV19 and TRBJ1-6, is as follows: DGGITQSPKYLFRKEGQNVTLSCEQNLNHDAMYWYRQDPGQGLRLIYYSQIVNDFQKGDIAEGYSVSREKKESFPLTVTSAQKNPTAFYLCASRRTGNSPLHFGNGTRLTVT.

This clone was observed a single time. The chain couples TRBV5-1 to TRBJ1-2; 7 bases are shared with TRBD1. The CDR3 covers 14 residues. In germline, CDR1 is SGHRS, CDR2 YFSETQ. Trimming cost V 6 bases and J 0 bases; bases outside gene matches: 5. CDR3 DNA sequence: TGCGCCAGCACCGACAGGGACTCTAACTATGGCTACACCTTC. Its translation is CASTDRDSNYGYTF. Together with reference TRBV5-1 and TRBJ1-2, the CDR3 gives the full variable domain: KAGVTQTPRYLIKTRGQQVTLSCSPISGHRSVSWYQQTPGQGLQFLFEYFSETQRNKGNFPGRFSGRQFSNSRSEMNVSTLELGDSALYLCASTDRDSNYGYTFGSGTRLTVV.

The rearrangement links TRBV9 to TRBJ2-5; maybe TRBD2 (6 bases). CDR3 length: 14 amino acids. V was cut by 3 bases and J by 7 bases, with 16 bases left in between. Looked up from germline, CDR1 is SGDLS and CDR2 is YYNGEE. The CDR3 DNA sequence: TGTGCCAGCAGCGGAACGGGGGTTCAGGGGACCCAGTACTTC. The encoded protein is CASSGTGVQGTQYF. Supplemented by reference TRBV9 and TRBJ2-5, the full variable domain reads DSGVTQTPKHLITATGQRVTLRCSPRSGDLSVYWYQQSLDQGLQFLIQYYNGEERAKGNILERFSAQQFPDLHSELNLSSLELGDSALYFCASSGTGVQGTQYFGPGTRLLVL.

The V and J genes are TRBV19 and TRBJ1-5; TRBD1 is a possible D gene (6 bases). Trimming stripped 10 bases from V and 6 bases from J, with 22 bases between. The germline CDR1 and CDR2 sequences are LNHDA and SQIVND (reference sequence). There are 15 residues in the CDR3. CDR3 sequence reads: CATLDHREGTQPQHF. Written as DNA, the CDR3 is TGTGCCACCCTCGACCACAGGGAAGGGACTCAGCCCCAGCATTTT.

This chain connects TRBV11-2 to TRBJ2-7; 8 bases line up with TRBD1. The CDR3 extends over 14 amino acids. CDR1 is SGHAT and CDR2 is FQNNGV in the germline V gene. J was trimmed by 6 bases and V by 3 bases; bases with no gene match: 7. CDR3 loop: CASSLGQGAFEQYF. The CDR3 region has the DNA TGTGCCAGCAGCTTGGGCCAGGGGGCCTTCGAGCAGTACTTC.

The chain is built from TRBV7-9 and TRBJ1-1; D is unclear. V lost 8 bases and J lost 2, with 12 bases in between. The CDR3 loop spans 13 amino acids. CDR1 SEHNR and CDR2 FQNEAQ come from the germline V gene (reference sequence). The CDR3 loop reads CASLEEVNTEAFF. The CDR3 region has the DNA TGTGCCAGCTTAGAAGAGGTAAACACTGAAGCTTTCTTT.

The CDR3 nucleotides are TGTGCCAGCAGAGGACGGCTAGAGACCCAGTACTTC. Translated: CASRGRLETQYF. The chain has TRBV6-5 and TRBJ2-5, with unresolved D. The CDR3 has 12 amino acids. Germline V CDR1 and CDR2: MNHEY, SVGAGI. With 6 bases removed from V and 4 bases from J, the gap between germline ends came to 9 bases.

The rearrangement uses TRBV6-5 and TRBJ1-4; D gene ambiguous. The CDR3 length is 14 residues. The V and J ends lost 6 bases and 0 bases respectively, with 8 bases between them. The V gene's germline CDR1 is MNHEY and CDR2 SVGAGI. The CDR3 sequence is CASRTTATNEKLFF. CDR3 nucleotide sequence: TGTGCCAGCAGGACAACTGCAACTAATGAAAAACTGTTTTTT.

This chain links TRBV10-3 with TRBJ1-1, with D possibly TRBD1 on 5 matching bases. V lost 6 bases and J 8 bases, leaving 16 bases between the germline ends. CDR3 length: 13 amino acids. Germline CDR1 reads ENHRY; CDR2 reads SYGVKD. The CDR3 DNA reads TGTGCCATCAGCCAAGGGGCATTTATAGAAGCTTTCTTT. Amino acid sequence: CAISQGAFIEAFF.

The chain links TRBV5-1 to TRBJ2-1; 7 positions agree with TRBD1. CDR1 and CDR2 (germline): SGHRS, YFSETQ. This CDR3 has 15 residues. Unmatched junction bases numbered 3, after V lost 3 bases and J lost 0 bases. CDR3 in DNA: TGCGCCAGCAGCTGGACAGGCGACTCCTACAATGAGCAGTTCTTC. This codes for CASSWTGDSYNEQFF.

This rearrangement joins TRBV5-1 to TRBJ1-4, with 9 bases aligning to TRBD1. CDR1 and CDR2 (germline): SGHRS, YFSETQ. Trimming at V came to 3 bases and at J to 3 bases, leaving 12 bases not matched to a gene. The CDR3 totals 18 residues. In nucleotides, the CDR3 is TGCGCCAGCAGCTCAACCGGGACAGGGAGGGGAGCTAATGAAAAACTGTTTTTT. Its translation: CASSSTGTGRGANEKLFF.

The rearrangement links TRBV29-1 to TRBJ2-7, with 7 bases lining up with TRBD1. Germline CDR1 and CDR2: SQVTM and ANQGSEA. With 6 bases clipped from V and 0 bases from J, the junction kept 5 bases outside the gene matches. CDR3 size: 13 residues. CDR3 sequence reads: CSVTGDSSYEQYF. CDR3 nucleotides: TGCAGCGTAACCGGGGACAGCTCCTACGAGCAGTACTTC.

The chain has TRBV4-3 and TRBJ1-2; D possibly corresponds to TRBD1 (6 bases). CDR1 is LGHNA, CDR2 YSLEER, per germline. Between the trimmed V and J ends, which lost 0 bases and 4 bases, there was a span of 15 bases. There are 16 residues in the CDR3. CDR3: CASSQDRQGFVYGYTF. The DNA for the CDR3 is TGCGCCAGCAGCCAAGATCGCCAGGGGTTCGTCTATGGCTACACCTTC.

The gene calls are TRBV4-1 and TRBJ1-1; unclear D gene. CDR1 is MGHRA and CDR2 is YSYEKL in the germline V gene. This CDR3 spans 13 amino acids. Trimming took 0 bases from V and 7 from J, leaving 9 bases between them. For the CDR3, the DNA is TGCGCCAGCAGCCAAGACCCTTCTTTTGAAGCTTTCTTT. It specifies CASSQDPSFEAFF.

DNA of the CDR3: TGTGCCAGCAGTTACACAGGGGGTAATTCACCCCTCCACTTT. Amino acid sequence: CASSYTGGNSPLHF. The J gene is TRBJ1-6, the V gene TRBV6-5, with 8 bases fitting TRBD1. The CDR3 spans 14 residues. J was trimmed by 6 bases and V by 2 bases; bases with no gene match: 0. In germline, CDR1 is MNHEY, CDR2 SVGAGI.

J is TRBJ1-2 and V is TRBV13, with 8 bases identical to TRBD1. The germline V gene encodes CDR1 PRHDT and CDR2 FYEKMQ (reference sequence). There are 17 residues in the CDR3. The V gene end was trimmed by 4 bases and the J gene end by 4 bases; junction bases not matched to a gene: 14. In nucleotides, the CDR3 is TGTGCCAGCAGCTCGAAAATCGGACAGGGACGGGGCTATGGCTACACCTTC. This translates into CASSSKIGQGRGYGYTF.

In its sample, this clone was seen once. The rearrangement links TRBV5-1 to TRBJ2-3; 8 positions match TRBD2. The CDR3 contains 13 residues. V was pared by 4 bases and J by 6 bases, with 4 bases of the junction left unmatched. Germline loops: CDR1 SGHRS, CDR2 YFSETQ. The CDR3 loop is CASSGTRQDTQYF. For the CDR3, the DNA is TGCGCCAGCAGCGGGACTAGACAGGATACGCAGTATTTT.

The chain couples TRBV7-8 to TRBJ1-4; weak D call: TRBD1 (5 bases). Germline CDR1 reads SGHVS; CDR2 reads FQNEAQ. The V end lost 5 bases, the J end lost 4 bases, and 11 bases lay between the germline ends. The CDR3 is made up of 14 amino acids. CDR3 protein: CASSLTVLNEKLFF. The CDR3, as DNA: TGTGCCAGCAGCCTGACAGTGCTTAATGAAAAACTGTTTTTT.

This chain links TRBV24-1 with TRBJ1-6; D is possibly TRBD1 (6 bases). There are 15 residues in the CDR3. V dropped 10 bases and J dropped 2 bases, with 14 bases sitting between them. Germline CDR1 reads KGHDR; CDR2 reads SFDVKD. CDR3 DNA: TGTGCCACGCCCTCGGGGGGGCCCTATAATTCACCCCTCCACTTT. Protein sequence: CATPSGGPYNSPLHF.

The V and J genes are TRBV7-5 and TRBJ1-4. TRBV7-5 is tagged as a pseudogene. The CDR3 loop spans 18 amino acids. In nucleotides, the CDR3 is TGTGCCAGAAGCCCAGGGGCCCCATGGGGGGCAAGGTTTGAAAAACTGTTTTTT. Its protein product is CARSPGAPWGARFEKLFF.

CDR3 DNA sequence: TGTGCCAGCAGTTACGAGGGTGGCGAGCAGTACTTC. Its translation: CASSYEGGEQYF. This chain connects TRBV6-2 or TRBV6-3 to TRBJ2-7; weak D call: TRBD2 (5 bases). From germline, CDR1 is MNHEY and CDR2 SVGEGT. This CDR3 is 12 amino acids long. The V end was cut by 2 bases, the J end by 6 bases, with 8 bases between.

This clone was counted a single time. The V and J genes are TRBV7-9 and TRBJ1-6; D gene uncertain. The germline V gene encodes CDR1 SEHNR and CDR2 FQNEAQ (reference sequence). The ends were cut back, 3 bases at V and 6 bases at J, with 9 bases in the middle. The CDR3 runs to 14 residues. The CDR3 DNA reads TGTGCCAGCAGCTTCGCAACCAGTAATTCACCCCTCCACTTT. Translating gives CASSFATSNSPLHF. Full variable domain (remainder filled in from reference TRBV7-9 and TRBJ1-6): DTGVSQNPRHKITKRGQNVTFRCDPISEHNRLYWYRQTLGQGPEFLTYFQNEAQLEKSRLLSDRFSAERPKGSFSTLEIQRTEQGDSAMYLCASSFATSNSPLHFGNGTRLTVT.

The genes are TRBV5-6 and TRBJ1-1; D ambiguous. Trimming left V 4 bases short and J 0 bases short, with 10 bases between. Looked up from germline, CDR1 is SGHDT and CDR2 is YYEEEE. This CDR3 spans 14 amino acids. CDR3 nucleotide sequence: TGTGCCAGCAGCCGCGGCCGGCTGAACACTGAAGCTTTCTTT. Its translation: CASSRGRLNTEAFF.

This chain uses TRBV1 with TRBJ2-7; the listed D gene, TRBD1, was not tested against the DNA. TRBV1 is designated a pseudogene. This CDR3 comprises 17 residues. CDR3 nucleotides: TGCACCAGCAGCCCCCAGTGGCTGGATGGGACATACTACGAGCAGTACTTC. The encoded protein is CTSSPQWLDGTYYEQYF.

The chain has TRBV4-1 and TRBJ2-1; 9 bases match TRBD1. This CDR3 has 19 amino acids. The germline gives CDR1 MGHRA, CDR2 YSYEKL. Trimming cost V 4 bases and J 1 base; bases outside gene matches: 14. The DNA for the CDR3 is TGCGCCAGCAGCCTCTCCGGGACAGGGATTCTAGGGTCCTACAATGAGCAGTTCTTC. As protein: CASSLSGTGILGSYNEQFF.

The CDR3 spells CASIRGADTQYF. In nucleotides, the CDR3 is TGTGCCAGCATCCGAGGGGCGGATACGCAGTATTTT. This chain links TRBV5-8 with TRBJ2-3; D is possibly TRBD1 or TRBD2 (5 bases each). The CDR3 is 12 amino acids. With 6 bases removed from V and 6 bases from J, the gap between germline ends came to 11 bases. Germline values: CDR1 SGHTS, CDR2 YDEGEE.

This clone was counted once. The chain joins TRBV5-1 to TRBJ1-2; D is unresolved. In germline, CDR1 is SGHRS, CDR2 YFSETQ. The CDR3 totals 11 residues. V shed 3 bases and J shed 5 bases, with 5 bases lying between them. The DNA for the CDR3 is TGCGCCAGCAGCTCCCTTTATGGCTACACCTTC. Translating it yields CASSSLYGYTF.

V gene TRBV5-1 combines with J gene TRBJ2-7, with 8 bases fitting TRBD2. J lost 2 bases, V lost 2 bases, and 3 bases had no gene match. The CDR3 runs to 14 residues. Looked up from germline, CDR1 is SGHRS and CDR2 is YFSETQ. The CDR3 nucleotides read TGCGCCAGCAGCTTAAGCGGGGGAGCCTACGAGCAGTACTTC. The encoded protein is CASSLSGGAYEQYF.

The chain couples TRBV4-1 to TRBJ2-3, with 7 positions matching TRBD2. The CDR3 runs 16 residues. Germline assignment: CDR1 MGHRA and CDR2 YSYEKL. Trimming removed 1 base from V and 2 bases from J; junction bases left unmatched: 6. The CDR3 loop reads CASSQGRGSYTDTQYF. The CDR3 region has the DNA TGCGCCAGCAGCCAAGGGCGGGGGAGTTACACAGATACGCAGTATTTT.